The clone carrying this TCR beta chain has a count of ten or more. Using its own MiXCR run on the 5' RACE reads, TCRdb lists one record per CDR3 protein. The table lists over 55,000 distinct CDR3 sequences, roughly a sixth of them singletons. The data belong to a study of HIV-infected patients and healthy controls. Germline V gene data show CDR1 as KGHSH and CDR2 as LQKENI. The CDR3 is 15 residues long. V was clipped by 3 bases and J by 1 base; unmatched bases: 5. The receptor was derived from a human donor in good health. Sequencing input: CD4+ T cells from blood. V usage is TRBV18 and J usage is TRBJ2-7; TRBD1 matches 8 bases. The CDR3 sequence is CASSPGTGASYEQYF. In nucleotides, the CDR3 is TGTGCCAGCTCACCTGGGACAGGCGCTTCCTACGAGCAGTACTTC.